A single TCR beta chain is shown here with its context. Its antigen remains undetermined. No much larger clone exists at a distance of one base, and base qualities are not known. The data belong to a study of cytomegalovirus exposure and HLA in healthy donors (dated by TCRdb to the late 2010s). Concerning the study at large: In an earlier analysis of some 550 of the donors, 276 Gb of sequence data and 90 million to 120 million unique TCR beta sequences from approximately 180 million T cells were reported. An early release covering over 500 HLA-typed donors comprised about 310 gigabases of sequencing data and around 86 million unique TCR sequences. Among the roughly 370 genotyped donors, approximately 77% belonged to the genetic ancestry cluster associated with self-reported Caucasian donors. The study aimed to test whether cataloging public T cell receptors could reveal signatures of past pathogen exposure. Using immunosequencing, the study profiled T cell repertoires from 500 to 800 subjects and related those repertoires to cytomegalovirus serostatus. A separate validation cohort of roughly 130 different subjects was used in addition to the roughly 670-subject first cohort. The study combined high-throughput TCR immunosequencing, statistical association of individual TCRs with disease status, and machine learning to predict cytomegalovirus infection status. In a later analysis, previously published TCR beta repertoires from fewer than 750 donors were re-analyzed and high-resolution HLA genotyping was added so that TCR occurrence patterns could be studied. Rather than drawing on any new phenotypic data, the later analysis identified candidate immune exposures from TCR beta sequences and the way those sequences occurred across donors. In an earlier analysis of more than 550 of the donors, high-throughput TCR beta sequencing was used to judge whether each TCR beta V gene segment behaved as functional or pseudogenic. Alongside the repertoire data, information on donor age, sex, ethnicity and CMV serostatus was compiled. In a later genetic analysis, genome-wide SNP genotypes for about 55% of the roughly 700 donors were used, and that subset was treated as a discovery cohort. Every repertoire in the discovery cohort had been generated on one and the same sequencing platform. Both class I and class II loci were covered by HLA typing, at four-digit resolution. Typing coverage varied by locus: about 620-630 donors for A, B, C, DRB1 and DQB1; roughly 500 for DQA1; around 610 for DPA1; around 450 for DPB1. Roughly five DR-DQ haplotypes were handled as single units for association and clustering, since linkage in the cohort was strong. On average, roughly 250,000 unique TCR beta nucleotide sequences were sequenced per donor among 300 to 500 genotyped donors of the cohort, with around 19% of those sequences being non-productive. On the study overall, not on this receptor specifically: In a later analysis, some 17,000 TCR beta sequences were associated with specific HLA alleles at a false discovery rate of 0.05. Three of the identified cytomegalovirus-associated TCR beta chains were confirmed in vitro to be specific for cytomegalovirus antigens. According to the authors, the approach could potentially be generalized to other disease states and immunological phenotypes. A later analysis found that TCR association rates varied across HLA loci, with DRB1 alleles showing the most associated TCRs and HLA-C alleles the fewest. Most TCR sequences were observed very rarely across donors, whereas some public TCRs were present in many individuals. A later genetic analysis reported fewer N-insertions in productive TCRs among donors in an Asian-associated ancestry cluster than the roughly 700-donor mean. Assigning TCR associations to individual alleles was difficult when HLA alleles, especially DR and DQ, strongly co-occurred. Some IMGT-functional V segments, including TRBV6-2 and TRBV6-3, could not be told apart with the 87-base-pair reads, so those segments were excluded. Immune exposure information for the cohort was limited to CMV serostatus. The classifier was reported to diagnose cytomegalovirus status with high specificity and sensitivity in both the original cohort and the validation cohort. In a later analysis, most CMV-associated TCR beta chains were found to appear HLA-restricted, with HLA associations seemingly driven largely by CMV exposure. Linkage disequilibrium might explain the correlated functional status among segregating V segments, but an unknown experimental factor could not be ruled out. According to a later analysis, parvovirus B19, influenza, CMV and Epstein-Barr virus appeared linked to several top co-occurrence clusters. A total of around 150 TCR beta chains were listed by the study as associated with cytomegalovirus. Over 15 rarely observed V segments, including chromosome 9 orphons, were excluded from the earlier analysis of several hundred of the donors because counts were too low. The cohort was sequenced for TCR beta chains only, and without alpha or paired-chain data the features that could be detected were limited. In a later analysis, HLA-associated TCR beta chains showed more clonal expansion and lower generation probabilities than non-associated chains that were equally common. Because HLA typing was unavailable for some donors at each locus, only the typed subset was used in association tests. A later genetic analysis associated a missense DCLRE1C variant with V-gene and J-gene trimming of TCR beta chains, and an independent cohort replicated the association. Sequencing depth was assumed to be roughly uniform across donors in the presence/absence analyses, though that assumption may not hold. A further reported finding was that TCR beta sequences accurately predicted the HLA-A and HLA-B alleles for most subjects in the first cohort. Broadly in line with IMGT annotations, most TCR beta V segments showed up in productive rearrangements about 87% or about 30% of the time in an earlier analysis of 450 to 750 of the donors. A cluster of highly shared sequence variants was judged likely to represent a technical artifact of the sequencing pipeline.

The cohort was made up of 666 healthy bone marrow donors. At the time of sampling, every cohort member was nominally healthy, though immune exposures that went unrecorded were likely present. The donor was CMV seropositive and was included in the group of some 290 seropositive cohort members. A peripheral blood sample was collected from each donor, and TCR beta sequencing was performed on peripheral blood mononuclear cells. The Qiagen DNeasy Blood Extraction Kit was used to extract genomic DNA from the blood cell samples. Receptor libraries were prepared by the immunoSEQ multiplex PCR assay. A mixture of 60 forward primers for TCR Vbeta segments and 13 reverse primers for TCR Jbeta segments was used in the multiplex PCR. The CDR3 region of rearranged TCR beta genes was amplified from genomic DNA by a multiplex PCR assay. Amplified TCR beta libraries were sequenced as 87-base-pair reads on the Illumina HiSeq System. The study's own analysis went as follows. A later analysis counted about 82 million unique TCR beta chains across the 500 to 850 repertoires, and some 12 million of these chains were shared by at least two donors. Raw reads were error-corrected and collapsed into unique sequences by a nearest-neighbor algorithm in which closely related sequences were merged to remove PCR and sequencing errors. To assign V, D and J gene segments, CDR3 sequences were aligned to IMGT reference sequences. Each retained sequence needed at least a six-nucleotide match to both a V gene segment and a J gene segment. A rearrangement counted as productive if the CDR3 had no stop codons and remained in frame with V and J, and every other rearrangement counted as non-productive. Following IMGT convention, CDR3 was defined as the stretch from the second conserved V-encoded cysteine up to the conserved J-encoded phenylalanine. The earlier analysis of some 580 of the donors excluded any sequence lacking an unambiguous match to a single V gene segment. In an earlier analysis of about 590 of the donors, a V segment was called functional when productive rearrangements were above 56.7%, and segregating when the standard deviation between donors exceeded 5%. A statistical classification framework was built for diagnosing cytomegalovirus status from the catalog of TCR beta chain sequences. In a later analysis, TCR nucleotide sequences were compared against IMGT/GENE-DB human TR gene sequences so that V and J genes could be assigned. In a later analysis, CDR3 sequences and most-parsimonious VDJ recombination scenarios were assigned using the TCRdist pipeline. In a later analysis, each TCR beta chain was defined by its CDR3 amino acid sequence together with its V-gene family, and reads without a unique V-gene family were excluded. In a later analysis, around 650 highly shared, low-generation-probability nucleotide sequences were removed to address suspected cross-contamination and a sequencing artifact. In a later analysis, a clonal expansion index was calculated for each public chain from normalized within-repertoire ranks of inferred template counts. Generation probabilities in a later analysis came from a VDJ recombination model fitted to out-of-frame rearrangements, and those results were checked against IGoR. In a later analysis, hypergeometric tests were used to score TCR-TCR, TCR-HLA and TCR-CMV co-occurrence, with a repertoire-size bias correction applied to TCR pairs. A later analysis estimated false discovery rates by permuting HLA or CMV assignments 20 times. In a later analysis, co-occurring TCRs were grouped using DBSCAN, and TCRdist sequence similarity was added for clustering within HLA-allele-positive subsets. For co-occurrence clustering, repertoires with fewer than 30,000 or more than 120,000 public chains were excluded, along with about five repertoires with anomalous nucleotide sharing. This immuneACCESS table, as held by TCRdb, lists in-frame sequences with V and J called but not all clones. Of the missing ones, under half trace to an unresolved V gene in checked studies; the others have no known cause. The V and J calls and the clone size are those of that table, but D and trimming were determined from the DNA. The table for this sample lists approximately 150,000 clones; around 79% of them were counted only once. The biggest ten clones account for 7% to 8.5% of the sample.

The germline V gene (reference sequence) sets CDR1 to LNHDA and CDR2 to SQIVND. Clipping removes 3 bases from V and 0 bases from J, with 13 as the unmatched junction base count. Including the terminal cysteine and phenylalanine, the CDR3 comprises 18 residues. CDR3 DNA is the only sequence kept; it has 54 bases, read in frame from the first base. The source of this sequence is a male donor in good health and CMV-seropositive. The sequenced sample was PBMCs. This receptor chain uses TRBV19 and TRBJ1-1, and 7 junctional nucleotides match TRBD1. The DNA is as follows: TGTGCCAGTAGTATCGCGGGGCAGGGGGGATATATGAACACTGAAGCTTTCTTT. It translates as CASSIAGQGGYMNTEAFF.